One and the same sample provided the 21 T cell receptor beta chains below, sequenced in a study of blood T cell repertoires in COVID-19. Generated by immunoSEQ multiplex PCR, the TCRdb table keeps only in-frame clones and is missing some. Counted here are about 400,000 clones, roughly 90% occurring once; the ten biggest clones make up more than 0.85%. The sample taken for sequencing was PBMCs or T cells enriched from blood (not recorded which). These TCRs come from a woman younger than 45 with acute COVID-19.

J is TRBJ2-1 and V is TRBV20-1; 10 nucleotides agree with TRBD2. Germline V gene sequence: CDR1 DFQATT, CDR2 SNEGSKA (reference sequence). The J segment lost 8 bases and the V segment lost 3 bases, leaving 10 bases of the junction unmatched. The CDR3 totals 15 residues. CDR3: CSASMGLARGDEQFF. As DNA, the CDR3 is TGCAGTGCTAGTATGGGACTAGCGAGGGGAGATGAGCAGTTCTTC.

The rearrangement joins TRBV6-2 or TRBV6-3 to TRBJ1-5; TRBD1 matches 8 bases. V lost 2 bases and J lost 1; bases outside the gene matches: 10. Germline CDR1 MNHEY, CDR2 SVGEGT. The CDR3 sequence is 18 residues long. The CDR3 nucleotides read TGTGCCAGCAGTTACATGATAAGACAGGGGACGAGCAATCAGCCCCAGCATTTT. Its translation is CASSYMIRQGTSNQPQHF.

The chain has TRBV5-6 and TRBJ2-6; 7 nucleotides agree with TRBD2. V lost 0 bases and J lost 0; bases outside the gene matches: 6. The CDR3 contains 18 residues. The germline gives CDR1 SGHDT, CDR2 YYEEEE. The CDR3 DNA reads as TGTGCCAGCAGCTTGGTGATGCGGGGGAACTCTGGGGCCAACGTCCTGACTTTC. Residues: CASSLVMRGNSGANVLTF.

The chain links TRBV12-5 to TRBJ1-1, with D tentatively TRBD1 (6 bases). The germline V gene encodes CDR1 LGHNT and CDR2 FRNRAP. This CDR3 has 17 amino acids. Trimming stripped 2 bases from V and 4 bases from J, with 20 bases between. The CDR3 is CASGLPTSEGGGTEAFF. The CDR3 DNA reads TGTGCTAGTGGTTTGCCAACTAGCGAGGGGGGGGGCACTGAAGCTTTCTTT. Variable domain in full (rest from reference TRBV12-5 and TRBJ1-1): DARVTQTPRHKVTEMGQEVTMRCQPILGHNTVFWYRQTMMQGLELLAYFRNRAPLDDSGMPKDRFSAEMPDATLATLKIQPSEPRDSAVYFCASGLPTSEGGGTEAFFGQGTRLTVV.

The chain is built from TRBV6-2 or TRBV6-3 and TRBJ1-6; 7 nucleotides match TRBD1. Germline CDR1 MNHEY, CDR2 SVGEGT. This CDR3 has 16 residues. V gave up 5 bases and J gave up 11 bases; unmatched junction bases: 15. This CDR3 is CASSRTGETILTPLHF. Written as DNA, the CDR3 is TGTGCCAGCAGTCGGACAGGAGAAACCATCCTAACACCCCTCCACTTT.

The chain uses TRBV2 and TRBJ2-1; 7 bases are a match to TRBD1. The CDR3 sequence is 14 residues long. V shed 3 bases and J 2 bases; nucleotides not matched to a gene: 1. Germline CDR1 reads SNHLY; CDR2 reads FYNNEI. CDR3 sequence reads: CASSDRGTYNEQFF. In nucleotides, the CDR3 is TGTGCCAGCAGTGACAGGGGGACCTACAATGAGCAGTTCTTC.

The V gene is TRBV5-1, the J gene TRBJ1-1; TRBD1 matches at 8 bases. CDR3 length equals 14 residues. After removal of 4 bases from V and 7 bases from J, the junction contained 9 bases not matched to a gene. In germline, CDR1 is SGHRS, CDR2 YFSETQ. CDR3 residues: CASSLGTGLGEAFF. CDR3 in DNA: TGCGCCAGCAGCCTAGGGACAGGCTTAGGTGAAGCTTTCTTT.

The chain joins TRBV25-1 to TRBJ2-1; 7 bases are shared with TRBD1. Germline loops: CDR1 MGHDK, CDR2 SYGVNS. Trimming at V came to 7 bases and at J to 7 bases, leaving 13 bases not matched to a gene. The CDR3 totals 15 residues. This chain's CDR3 is CASTRRGQGRNEQFF. In nucleotides, the CDR3 is TGTGCCAGCACCCGTAGGGGGCAGGGTAGGAATGAGCAGTTCTTC.

The chain joins TRBV5-1 to TRBJ2-3; 7 positions match TRBD2. With 0 bases clipped from V and 2 bases from J, the junction kept 9 bases outside the gene matches. The CDR3 length is 17 residues. CDR1 is SGHRS, CDR2 YFSETQ, per germline. The CDR3 nucleotides are TGCGCCAGCAGCTTGGGGCTTAGAAGGGACTACACAGATACGCAGTATTTT. This codes for CASSLGLRRDYTDTQYF.

The V gene is TRBV3-1 (or the pseudogene TRBV3-2), the J gene TRBJ1-6; D not resolved. V lost 3 bases to trimming and J lost 2 bases, with 14 bases between them. CDR3 length equals 17 residues. CDR1 and CDR2 (germline): LGHDT, YNNKEL (reference sequence). The CDR3 DNA is TGTGCCAGCAGCCAGACCGAGGGAAGGACCTATAATTCACCCCTCCACTTT. It is translated as CASSQTEGRTYNSPLHF.

V is TRBV12-3 or TRBV12-4 and J is TRBJ2-2; D unclear. The CDR3 spans 13 residues. Trimming took off 4 bases at V and 5 bases at J, with 8 bases between the two ends. This CDR3 is CASSYRATGELFF. The DNA of the CDR3 is TGTGCCAGCAGTTACCGAGCGACCGGGGAGCTGTTTTTT.

The chain employs TRBV7-2 and TRBJ1-2; weak D call: TRBD1 (5 bases). Germline V gives CDR1 SGHTA, CDR2 FQGNSA. The CDR3 runs 15 residues. V was clipped by 5 bases and J by 4 bases, with 17 bases between them. As DNA, the CDR3 is TGTGCCAGCAGCGGGCGGAGGGGTATTTTCTATGGCTACACCTTC. Protein product: CASSGRRGIFYGYTF.

The chain links TRBV6-6 to TRBJ2-2; a possible D gene is TRBD2 (8 bases). This CDR3 is built from 15 residues. V was cut by 7 bases and J by 3 bases, with 15 bases left in between. Germline assignment: CDR1 MNHNY and CDR2 SVGAGI (reference sequence). The CDR3 bases are TGTGCCAGCACCCCGGGAGGGGGCGACACCGGGGAGCTGTTTTTT. Translation: CASTPGGGDTGELFF.

V and J are TRBV5-1 and TRBJ2-1; 9 bases line up with TRBD2. V lost 0 bases to trimming and J lost 2 bases; unmatched junction nucleotides: 3. CDR1 is SGHRS, CDR2 YFSETQ, per germline. The CDR3 sequence is 16 residues long. The CDR3 sequence: CASSLDGGGAYNEQFF. As DNA, the CDR3 is TGCGCCAGCAGCTTGGATGGCGGGGGGGCCTACAATGAGCAGTTCTTC.

The chain combines TRBV6-4 with TRBJ2-1, with 10 bases identical to TRBD2. The length of the CDR3 is 16 residues. From germline, CDR1 is MRHNA and CDR2 SNTAGT. After removal of 4 bases from V and 3 bases from J, the junction contained 6 bases not matched to a gene. CDR3 in DNA: TGTGCCAGCAGTGGATTAAGGACTAGCGGCTACAATGAGCAGTTCTTC. Residues: CASSGLRTSGYNEQFF.

This clone came up a few times. V usage is TRBV10-3 and J usage is TRBJ2-2, with 11 nucleotides matching TRBD1. This CDR3 contains 14 residues. V shed 8 bases, J shed 7 bases, and the junction held 6 bases outside the gene matches. Germline lookup yields CDR1 ENHRY and CDR2 SYGVKD. DNA of the CDR3: TGTGCCATCTGGACAGGGGGCAATGGCGGGGAGCTGTTTTTT. This translates into CAIWTGGNGGELFF.

This chain connects TRBV10-3 to TRBJ2-2; 7 bases line up with TRBD1. Germline trimming cut 6 bases from V and 3 bases from J; bases unmatched to any gene: 4. Per germline, CDR1 ENHRY and CDR2 SYGVKD. This CDR3 contains 14 residues. The CDR3: CAIRSQGDTGELFF. The CDR3 bases are TGTGCCATCAGGTCTCAGGGGGACACCGGGGAGCTGTTTTTT.

This chain uses TRBV3-1 (or the pseudogene TRBV3-2) with TRBJ1-2, with D possibly matching TRBD1 (5 bases). The CDR3 contains 12 residues. Germline loops: CDR1 LGHDT, CDR2 YNNKEL (reference sequence). Trimming shortened V by 5 bases and J by 6 bases, and 10 bases separated the two germline ends. Here the CDR3 reads CASSIDSDGYTF. In DNA form, the CDR3 reads TGTGCCAGCAGCATTGACAGTGATGGCTACACCTTC.

This clone was recorded at least ten times. The chain combines TRBV10-2 with TRBJ1-4; 8 positions match TRBD1. The J segment lost 5 bases and the V segment lost 0 bases, leaving 5 bases of the junction unmatched. The CDR3 runs 16 residues. Germline loops: CDR1 WSHSY, CDR2 SAAADI. The CDR3 nucleotides read TGCGCCAGCAGTGAGTCGATTACAGGGGGAAATGAAAAACTGTTTTTT. Translating it yields CASSESITGGNEKLFF.

This chain links TRBV28 with TRBJ1-6, with D unclear. V lost 4 bases and J 5 bases, leaving 12 bases between the germline ends. Germline CDR1 reads MDHEN; CDR2 reads SYDVKM. The CDR3 has 15 amino acids. The CDR3 nucleotides read TGTGCCAGCAGTTCCGCCGGGGAAAATAATTCACCCCTCCACTTT. Translating gives CASSSAGENNSPLHF. Using reference TRBV28 and TRBJ1-6 for the parts outside the CDR3, the full variable domain is DVKVTQSSRYLVKRTGEKVFLECVQDMDHENMFWYRQDPGLGLRLIYFSYDVKMKEKGDIPEGYSVSREKKERFSLILESASTNQTSMYLCASSSAGENNSPLHFGNGTRLTVT.

This chain uses TRBV5-4 with TRBJ2-3; TRBD1 is a possible D gene (5 bases). The germline V gene encodes CDR1 SGHNT and CDR2 YYREEE (reference sequence). The V end lost 4 bases, the J end lost 0 bases, and 12 bases lay between the germline ends. The CDR3 extends over 15 amino acids. CDR3 sequence: CASSLTATSTDTQYF. The CDR3 region has the DNA TGTGCCAGCAGCCTGACAGCGACTAGCACAGATACGCAGTATTTT.